This T cell receptor (beta chain) was sequenced during a study of blood T cell repertoires in COVID-19. This CDR3 has 14 amino acids. V was trimmed by 7 bases and J by 2 bases, leaving 14 bases between them. Germline V gives CDR1 SEHNR, CDR2 FQNEAQ (reference sequence). This clone was seen a single time. The method was immunoSEQ multiplex PCR; TCRdb's version includes in-frame clones alone and lacks a portion of them. The sample includes fewer than 350,000 clones, about 90% of them seen just once. Sequenced input: peripheral blood. The J gene is TRBJ1-1, the V gene TRBV7-9, with D tentatively TRBD1 (6 bases). This sequence was found in a woman aged 25-40 years with COVID-19, enrolled during active disease. Written as DNA, the CDR3 is TGTGCCAGCATCGCGACAGGCGACAACACTGAAGCTTTCTTT. Its translation: CASIATGDNTEAFF.